A selection of T cell receptor beta chains follows, all from one sample in a study of T cells in Graves' hyperthyroidism and ophthalmopathy. Each CDR3 protein is one row after TCRdb ran MiXCR on the multiplex PCR reads. Of approximately 620,000 distinct CDR3 sequences listed, approximately 15% are singletons. The sample was blood. These receptors all stem from a woman in her twenties or thirties with Graves' hyperthyroidism that later progressed to Graves' ophthalmopathy. CDR3s include the opening cysteine and the closing phenylalanine or tryptophan. A D gene is named only where the DNA matches it firmly. Size is omitted from some rows. Given values are once, few, many or a class for expanded clones.

v_gene: TRBV30; j_gene: TRBJ2-1; abundance: NA; d_gene: TRBD2; CDR3nt: TGTGCCTGGAGCGCGGGGGAGCAGGGTTACAATGAGCAGTTCTTC; CDR3aa: CAWSAGEQGYNEQFF
v_gene: TRBV4-1; j_gene: TRBJ1-3; abundance: few; d_gene: NA; CDR3nt: TGCGCCAGCAGCCTTATACGATCAGACTCTGGAAACACCATATATTTT; CDR3aa: CASSLIRSDSGNTIYF
v_gene: TRBV30; j_gene: TRBJ2-5; abundance: NA; d_gene: TRBD2; CDR3nt: TGTGCCTGGCGTCCGGGACTAGCGGGAGGACGGGAGACCCAGTACTTC; CDR3aa: CAWRPGLAGGRETQYF
v_gene: TRBV12-3/TRBV12-4; j_gene: TRBJ2-3; abundance: many; d_gene: NA; CDR3nt: TGTGCCAGCACCCAGCTGGATACGCAGTATTTT; CDR3aa: CASTQLDTQYF
v_gene: TRBV30; j_gene: TRBJ2-7; abundance: many; d_gene: TRBD1; CDR3nt: TGTGCCTGTTTTGGACAGGGAATTGTCGACGAGCAGTACTTC; CDR3aa: CACFGQGIVDEQYF
v_gene: TRBV5-1; j_gene: TRBJ2-7; abundance: NA; d_gene: NA; CDR3nt: TGCGCCAGCAGCTTGGAATTGGGGGGCCGTGACGAGCAGTACTTC; CDR3aa: CASSLELGGRDEQYF
v_gene: TRBV12-3/TRBV12-4; j_gene: TRBJ2-5; abundance: few; d_gene: NA; CDR3nt: TGTGCCAGCAGTTTAGTCGTGGCTTCTGAGACCCAGTACTTC; CDR3aa: CASSLVVASETQYF
v_gene: TRBV13; j_gene: TRBJ2-5; abundance: many; d_gene: NA; CDR3nt: TGTGCCAGCAGCTACACAAGTGGGGCAGACCAAGAGACCCAGTACTTC; CDR3aa: CASSYTSGADQETQYF
v_gene: TRBV20-1; j_gene: TRBJ2-5; abundance: many; d_gene: NA; CDR3nt: TGCAGTGCCGACCCCCAGGGGAAAGAGACCCAGTACTTC; CDR3aa: CSADPQGKETQYF
v_gene: TRBV7-2; j_gene: TRBJ1-5; abundance: many; d_gene: TRBD1; CDR3nt: TGTGCCAGCAGCTTAGACATGCAGGGGGCGAATCAGCCCCAGCATTTT; CDR3aa: CASSLDMQGANQPQHF
v_gene: TRBV12-3/TRBV12-4; j_gene: TRBJ1-3; abundance: few; d_gene: NA; CDR3nt: TGTGCCAGCAATCTAGGAAACACCATATATTTT; CDR3aa: CASNLGNTIYF
v_gene: TRBV5-1; j_gene: TRBJ1-1; abundance: many; d_gene: TRBD1; CDR3nt: TGCGCCAGCAGCTCCGGGACAGGGACTGAAGCTTTCTTT; CDR3aa: CASSSGTGTEAFF
v_gene: TRBV2; j_gene: TRBJ2-3; abundance: many; d_gene: TRBD2; CDR3nt: TGTGCCAGCCCCAGCGGGGTGCGGGGTACGCAGTATTTT; CDR3aa: CASPSGVRGTQYF
v_gene: TRBV28; j_gene: TRBJ2-6; abundance: few; d_gene: TRBD1; CDR3nt: TGTGCCAGCAGTTTAGACGGGACAGGGTTGGCCAACGTCCTGACTTTC; CDR3aa: CASSLDGTGLANVLTF
v_gene: TRBV18; j_gene: TRBJ1-3; abundance: NA; d_gene: NA; CDR3nt: TGTGCCAGCTCCGAGGGGCTCTCTGGAAACACCATATATTTT; CDR3aa: CASSEGLSGNTIYF
v_gene: TRBV3-1; j_gene: TRBJ1-1; abundance: many; d_gene: TRBD1; CDR3nt: TGTGCCAGCAGCTGGACAGGGGTTGAAGCTTTCTTT; CDR3aa: CASSWTGVEAFF
v_gene: TRBV19; j_gene: TRBJ1-2; abundance: many; d_gene: NA; CDR3nt: TGTGCCAGTAGGGCTGGGAGCTATGGCTACACCTTC; CDR3aa: CASRAGSYGYTF
v_gene: TRBV5-5; j_gene: TRBJ1-5; abundance: NA; d_gene: NA; CDR3nt: TGTGCCAGCAGCTTGCTTACGGTGGGGAATCAGCCCCAGCATTTT; CDR3aa: CASSLLTVGNQPQHF
v_gene: TRBV19; j_gene: TRBJ1-1; abundance: NA; d_gene: NA; CDR3nt: TGTGCCAGTCATACCCGAGGGAAGAACACTGAAGCTTTCTTT; CDR3aa: CASHTRGKNTEAFF
v_gene: TRBV6-5; j_gene: TRBJ2-1; abundance: few; d_gene: NA; CDR3nt: TGTGCCAGCAGTTTGGGACCGGGACAGGGACTAGTCGAGCAGTTCTTC; CDR3aa: CASSLGPGQGLVEQFF
v_gene: TRBV5-5; j_gene: TRBJ1-5; abundance: many; d_gene: NA; CDR3nt: TGTGCCAGCAGCTTGGCCATGGTGCGCAATCAGCCCCAGCATTTT; CDR3aa: CASSLAMVRNQPQHF
v_gene: TRBV19; j_gene: TRBJ2-1; abundance: few; d_gene: TRBD2; CDR3nt: TGTGCCAGTAGTAAGGGACTAGCGGGAGCTTTTGAGAATGAGCAGTTCTTC; CDR3aa: CASSKGLAGAFENEQFF
v_gene: TRBV27; j_gene: TRBJ1-2; abundance: many; d_gene: NA; CDR3nt: TGTGCCAGCAGTTCCTCAGGGACTGGCTACACCTTC; CDR3aa: CASSSSGTGYTF
v_gene: TRBV19; j_gene: TRBJ1-2; abundance: few; d_gene: TRBD1; CDR3nt: TGTGCCAGTAAACAGGGGATTCCCCCAACTCCAGAGAACTATGGCTACACCTTC; CDR3aa: CASKQGIPPTPENYGYTF
v_gene: TRBV28; j_gene: TRBJ1-6; abundance: many; d_gene: NA; CDR3nt: TGTGCCAGCAGTTTGGGAAATTATAATTCACCCCTCCACTTT; CDR3aa: CASSLGNYNSPLHF
v_gene: TRBV2; j_gene: TRBJ1-1; abundance: many; d_gene: NA; CDR3nt: TGTGCCAGCTTATTGACCCACACTGAAGCTTTCTTT; CDR3aa: CASLLTHTEAFF
v_gene: TRBV11-2; j_gene: TRBJ2-7; abundance: many; d_gene: NA; CDR3nt: TGTGCCAGCAGCTATCCCGTGGGGCACGAGCAGTACTTC; CDR3aa: CASSYPVGHEQYF
v_gene: TRBV27; j_gene: TRBJ2-3; abundance: many; d_gene: NA; CDR3nt: TGTGCCAGCAGTTCCGGACAGGGAGGGTGGGCGCCAGATACGCAGTATTTT; CDR3aa: CASSSGQGGWAPDTQYF
v_gene: TRBV6-5; j_gene: TRBJ1-6; abundance: many; d_gene: TRBD1; CDR3nt: TGTGCCAGCAGGAACAGGGGGCTGGTGAATTCACCCCTCCACTTT; CDR3aa: CASRNRGLVNSPLHF
v_gene: TRBV11-2; j_gene: TRBJ1-1; abundance: many; d_gene: NA; CDR3nt: TGTGCCAGCAGCACAACAATTGGGAACACTGAAGCTTTCTTT; CDR3aa: CASSTTIGNTEAFF
v_gene: TRBV24-1; j_gene: TRBJ2-2; abundance: NA; d_gene: TRBD2; CDR3nt: TGTGCCACCAGTGGCAGCGGGGGAGTCCGGGAGCTGTTTTTT; CDR3aa: CATSGSGGVRELFF
v_gene: TRBV12-3/TRBV12-4; j_gene: TRBJ2-3; abundance: many; d_gene: NA; CDR3nt: TGTGCCAGCCTTCCAGGGACCGACTCACCAGATACGCAGTATTTT; CDR3aa: CASLPGTDSPDTQYF
v_gene: TRBV6-1; j_gene: TRBJ2-2; abundance: few; d_gene: TRBD2; CDR3nt: TGTGCCGTATACCGGACTAGCGGGATGTTCACCGGGGAGCTGTTTTTT; CDR3aa: CAVYRTSGMFTGELFF
v_gene: TRBV29-1; j_gene: TRBJ2-6; abundance: few; d_gene: NA; CDR3nt: TGCAGCGTTGTTGCAGGGACCGCTGGGGCCAACGTCCTGACTTTC; CDR3aa: CSVVAGTAGANVLTF
v_gene: TRBV15; j_gene: TRBJ1-1; abundance: few; d_gene: TRBD1; CDR3nt: TGTGCCACCAGCAGAGGGGACAGGGCGACTGAAGCTTTCTTT; CDR3aa: CATSRGDRATEAFF
v_gene: TRBV5-1; j_gene: TRBJ2-1; abundance: NA; d_gene: TRBD2; CDR3nt: TGCGCCAGCAGCCCCCGGGGGACTAGCGGGACTTACAATGAGCAGTTCTTC; CDR3aa: CASSPRGTSGTYNEQFF
v_gene: TRBV7-9; j_gene: TRBJ2-2; abundance: many; d_gene: NA; CDR3nt: TGTGCCACCGTGAAGGGACACGACCCGGCCGGGGAGCTGTTTTTT; CDR3aa: CATVKGHDPAGELFF
v_gene: TRBV20-1; j_gene: TRBJ2-3; abundance: few; d_gene: TRBD2; CDR3nt: TGCAGTGCTAGCGGGAGGGCTAGCACAGATACGCAGTATTTT; CDR3aa: CSASGRASTDTQYF
v_gene: TRBV9; j_gene: TRBJ1-6; abundance: NA; d_gene: NA; CDR3nt: TGTGCCAGCAGCGTAGAGGACAGCCATTCACCCCTCCACTTT; CDR3aa: CASSVEDSHSPLHF
v_gene: TRBV12-3/TRBV12-4; j_gene: TRBJ1-4; abundance: few; d_gene: NA; CDR3nt: TGTGCCAGCAGGACGACAGTGCTGGATGAAAAACTGTTTTTT; CDR3aa: CASRTTVLDEKLFF
v_gene: TRBV28; j_gene: TRBJ1-5; abundance: many; d_gene: NA; CDR3nt: TGTGCCAGCAGAAGGTTTGAAGTAAGCAATCAGCCCCAGCATTTT; CDR3aa: CASRRFEVSNQPQHF
v_gene: TRBV12-3/TRBV12-4; j_gene: TRBJ2-2; abundance: many; d_gene: NA; CDR3nt: TGTGCCAGCACCCTGGGGCAGGGAGTTGACACCGGGGAGCTGTTTTTT; CDR3aa: CASTLGQGVDTGELFF
v_gene: TRBV5-5; j_gene: TRBJ2-1; abundance: few; d_gene: TRBD2; CDR3nt: TGTGCCAGCAGCCCCGGGACTAGCGATTACAATGAGCAGTTCTTC; CDR3aa: CASSPGTSDYNEQFF
v_gene: TRBV27; j_gene: TRBJ2-2; abundance: NA; d_gene: TRBD1; CDR3nt: TGTGCCAGCAGTTCGAGGTCGTCGGGACAGCTCAACACCGGGGAGCTGTTTTTT; CDR3aa: CASSSRSSGQLNTGELFF
v_gene: TRBV30; j_gene: TRBJ2-1; abundance: many; d_gene: NA; CDR3nt: TGTGCCTGGAGAGGGACGGATTCCTACAATGAGCAGTTCTTC; CDR3aa: CAWRGTDSYNEQFF
v_gene: TRBV7-8; j_gene: TRBJ2-3; abundance: many; d_gene: TRBD2; CDR3nt: TGTGCCAGCAGCTTCACCGGGACTAGCGGGGGACCAGATACGCAGTATTTT; CDR3aa: CASSFTGTSGGPDTQYF